A selection of T cell receptor beta chains follows, all from one sample in a study of blood T cell repertoires in COVID-19. Clones were sequenced by immunoSEQ multiplex PCR, and TCRdb holds only the in-frame ones, with some missing. The sample contains approximately 440,000 clones, less than 95% of which appear only once. The source material was PBMCs or T cells enriched from blood (not recorded which). Receptors were obtained from a man between 18 and 35 years old who had recovered from COVID-19. The CDR3 runs from the conserved cysteine through the conserved F or W. The D gene is left open where the match is weak. The size field is filled for only some rows; it gives once, few, many or a size class.

clone size | J gene | D gene | V gene | CDR3 DNA | CDR3 protein
- | TRBJ1-6 | - | TRBV2 | TGTGCCAGCAGTGAAGAGGGGGTCTATTCACCCCTCCACTTT | CASSEEGVYSPLHF
- | TRBJ2-3 | TRBD2 | TRBV29-1 | TGCAGCGTTCAACTAGCGGGGACCACAGATACGCAGTATTTT | CSVQLAGTTDTQYF
- | TRBJ1-2 | TRBD1 | TRBV19 | TGTGCCAGTAGTATATTCGGGACAGGGGAGGACTATGGCTACACCTTC | CASSIFGTGEDYGYTF
- | TRBJ1-5 | TRBD1 | TRBV4-1 | TGCGCCAGCAGCCAAGAGGGACAGGGCGGGAATCAGCCCCAGCATTTT | CASSQEGQGGNQPQHF
- | TRBJ1-2 | - | TRBV20-1 | TGCAGTGCTAGACAGGGTGGCTACACCTTC | CSARQGGYTF
- | TRBJ2-7 | - | TRBV11-2 | TGTGCCAGCAGCTTGAACGGGGGTTACGAGCAGTACTTC | CASSLNGGYEQYF
- | TRBJ1-2 | - | TRBV27 | TGTGCCAGCAGCCAGGGCAGGGTCCCTAACTATGGCTACACCTTC | CASSQGRVPNYGYTF
once | TRBJ1-5 | - | TRBV10-2 | TGCGCCAGCGTCAGGGATAGCAATCAGCCCCAGCATTTT | CASVRDSNQPQHF
- | TRBJ1-2 | - | TRBV6-5 | TGTGCCAGCACCCGAATGGGGGGGGACTACACCTTC | CASTRMGGDYTF
- | TRBJ1-1 | - | TRBV19 | TGTGCCAGTAGTCAGTCGGTTCGGGAGGAATTTTACGTTGAAGCTTTCTTT | CASSQSVREEFYVEAFF
- | TRBJ2-5 | TRBD2 | TRBV7-2 | TGTGCCAGCAGCTACGGGACTAGCTGGGAGACCCAGTACTTC | CASSYGTSWETQYF
- | TRBJ1-1 | - | TRBV3-1/TRBV3-2 | TGTGCCAGCAGCCTCAGGACAGTAAACACTGAAGCTTTCTTT | CASSLRTVNTEAFF
- | TRBJ2-7 | TRBD2 | TRBV2 | TGTGCCAGCAAGGATAGCGGGAGGGCCTACGAGCAGTACTTC | CASKDSGRAYEQYF
- | TRBJ1-4 | TRBD1 | TRBV19 | TGTGCCAGTAAGCCAGGGGGCCAGGAAAAACTGTTTTTT | CASKPGGQEKLFF
- | TRBJ1-5 | - | TRBV6-1 | TGTGCCAGCAGTGAAGCGTCCACCGGGAGATATAGCAATCAGCCCCAGCATTTT | CASSEASTGRYSNQPQHF
- | TRBJ1-5 | - | TRBV19 | TGTGCCAGTAAGGCAGGGGCCGGCTCCAATCAGCCCCAGCATTTT | CASKAGAGSNQPQHF
- | TRBJ2-7 | TRBD2 | TRBV29-1 | TGCAGCGTAAACGGGGGGTCCTACGAGCAGTACTTC | CSVNGGSYEQYF
once | TRBJ2-2 | - | TRBV18 | TGTGCCAGCTCACCACCTAGCGAGAACACCGGGGAGCTGTTTTTT | CASSPPSENTGELFF
few | TRBJ1-5 | TRBD1 | TRBV19 | TGTGCCAGTAGTATCGAGACAGGGCCTCAGCCCCAGCATTTT | CASSIETGPQPQHF
- | TRBJ1-6 | - | TRBV28 | TGTGCCAGCAGTCCGTTCGGGGGTTTGGGTTCACCCCTCCACTTT | CASSPFGGLGSPLHF
once | TRBJ2-3 | - | TRBV4-2 | TGTGCCAGCAGCCAAGCGAAACAGGCAACAGATACGCAGTATTTT | CASSQAKQATDTQYF
- | TRBJ2-1 | TRBD2 | TRBV5-1 | TGCGCCAGCAGCTCCCCGGTACTAGCGATGAATGAGCAGTTCTTC | CASSSPVLAMNEQFF
- | TRBJ2-7 | - | TRBV28 | TGTGCCAGCAGTCGAGGGGGCTACGAGCAGTACTTC | CASSRGGYEQYF
once | TRBJ1-5 | - | TRBV19 | TGTGCCAGTAGTATAGCGCAGGGGCTCCACAGCTTGGCCAATCAGCCCCAGCATTTT | CASSIAQGLHSLANQPQHF
- | TRBJ2-3 | - | TRBV11-2 | TGTGCCAGCAGCGTGACAGGTAGCACAGATACGCAGTATTTT | CASSVTGSTDTQYF
- | TRBJ2-5 | - | TRBV19 | TGTGCCAGTAGTTCCGGATCGCAGGCCCAAGAGACCCAGTACTTC | CASSSGSQAQETQYF
- | TRBJ1-2 | - | TRBV11-3 | TGTGCCAGCAGCTTCTCGGAGGGCCACTATGGCTACACCTTC | CASSFSEGHYGYTF
- | TRBJ2-7 | TRBD1 | TRBV5-1 | TGCGCCAGCAGCCGGACAGGAGGCGACGAGCAGTACTTC | CASSRTGGDEQYF